The TCR beta chain under discussion was sequenced for a study of brain T cells in children with intractable seizures (dated by TCRdb to 2020 to 2022). As for the study more broadly: As a first screen for immune gene transcripts, resected brain tissue from approximately 50 pediatric epilepsy surgery cases was run on a NanoString immunology panel. Among the roughly 12 selected surgery cases, pre-surgery blood was additionally sequenced for eight, leaving four cases with brain tissue only. Points the paper makes about the study in general: Both public and private clones were found among the top 50 brain clonotypes, and the most abundant public CDR3 in each case closely resembled known HCMV, EBV or influenza A epitope-specific CDR3s. Because sequencing depth differed between pre- and post-surgery blood, the absence of clones from the pre-surgery sample may reflect undersampling. Viral specificity was inferred solely from CDR3 sequence similarity, and the HCMV serostatus of the patients was not known.

In the paper's terms, the time point label means: resected brain tissue, or blood drawn just prior to surgery. The surgery cases with the highest brain T cell transcript signatures were chosen for TCR beta chain sequencing of brain tissue, and also of blood when blood was available. Before surgery, patients had received at least one anti-epileptic drug. TCR-sequenced patients were children with drug-resistant epilepsy due to tuberous sclerosis complex, focal cortical dysplasia, Rasmussen encephalitis or hemimegalencephaly. Brain samples consisted of frozen blocks of fresh involved resected tissue obtained at epilepsy surgery. The Monarch genomic DNA purification kit was used to extract bulk genomic DNA from unsorted brain tissue and whole blood. A note on this clone: Its specific antigen is unknown. Base qualities are missing; no much larger clone stands one base away.

The immunoSEQ assay was used to generate TCR beta chain sequences from genomic DNA. The study's processing was this. Any CDR3 sequence that did not begin with the conserved framework cysteine at position 104 was removed by hand. To get clonality, the normalized Shannon's Diversity Index was subtracted from one, giving values from 0 (maximal diversity) to 1 (oligoclonal). Differences in the frequency of the same CDR3 between samples, such as brain versus blood, were assessed with chi-squared comparison-of-proportions tests. Public clonotypes were found through immuneACCESS searches, while the VDJdb browser was used to judge similarity to known antiviral clonotypes. TCRdb's version of the immuneACCESS table is confined to in-frame rearrangements and falls short of the full clone set. An unresolved V gene accounts for under half of the shortfall where checked; the remainder is of unknown origin. That table is the source of V, J and clone size, and D and trimming were worked out from the DNA. The sample data list 4,500 to 5,500 clones, and roughly nine tenths of these were observed just once. The ten largest clones represent roughly 1.9% of the sample.

The CDR3 sequence holds 15 residues, the cysteine and phenylalanine included. Only the CDR3 DNA stays, 45 bases, in frame from base 1. V is pruned by 4 bases and J by 4 bases, leaving 7 bases of the junction without a gene match. In the germline V gene, CDR1 corresponds to MDHEN and CDR2 to SYDVKM. This TCR derives from a boy less than two years old with focal cortical dysplasia and intractable seizures. The sequence is built from TRBV28 and TRBJ2-5; 9 nucleotides in the junction match TRBD1. Sequences were derived from resected brain tissue, sampled at surgery. The CDR3 corresponds to CASSSGQGLIETQYF. The nucleotide sequence is given as TGTGCCAGCAGTTCGGGACAGGGTCTAATAGAGACCCAGTACTTC. Here the CDR3 is joined to the reference TRBV28 and TRBJ2-5 genes, and the full variable domain is: DVKVTQSSRYLVKRTGEKVFLECVQDMDHENMFWYRQDPGLGLRLIYFSYDVKMKEKGDIPEGYSVSREKKERFSLILESASTNQTSMYLCASSSGQGLIETQYFGPGTRLLVL.